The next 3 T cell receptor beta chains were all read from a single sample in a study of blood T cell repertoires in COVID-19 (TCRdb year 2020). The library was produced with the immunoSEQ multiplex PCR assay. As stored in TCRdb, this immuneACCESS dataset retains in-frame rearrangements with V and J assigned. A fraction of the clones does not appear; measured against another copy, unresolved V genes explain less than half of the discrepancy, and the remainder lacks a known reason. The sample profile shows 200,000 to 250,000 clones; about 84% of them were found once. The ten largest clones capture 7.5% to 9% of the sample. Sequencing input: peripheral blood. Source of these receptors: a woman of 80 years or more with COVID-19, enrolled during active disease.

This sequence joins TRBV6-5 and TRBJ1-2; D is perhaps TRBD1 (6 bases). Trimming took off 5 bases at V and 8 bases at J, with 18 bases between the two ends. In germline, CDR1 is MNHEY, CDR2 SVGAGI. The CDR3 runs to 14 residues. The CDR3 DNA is TGTGCCAGCAGTCTGCAACAGGGTTTGAAAGGCTACACCTTC. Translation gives CASSLQQGLKGYTF.

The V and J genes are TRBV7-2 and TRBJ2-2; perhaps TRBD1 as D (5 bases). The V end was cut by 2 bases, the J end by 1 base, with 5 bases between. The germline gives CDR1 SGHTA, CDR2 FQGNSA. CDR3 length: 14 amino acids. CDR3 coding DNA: TGTGCCAGCAGCTTACAGGGGAACACCGGGGAGCTGTTTTTT. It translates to CASSLQGNTGELFF.

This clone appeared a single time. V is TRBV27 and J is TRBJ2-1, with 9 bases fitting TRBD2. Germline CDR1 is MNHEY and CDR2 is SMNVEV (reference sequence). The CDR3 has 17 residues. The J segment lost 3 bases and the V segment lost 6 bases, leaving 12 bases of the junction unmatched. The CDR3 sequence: CASSQFRREGHYNEQFF. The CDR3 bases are TGTGCCAGCAGCCAATTCAGGCGGGAGGGCCACTACAATGAGCAGTTCTTC.